The T cell receptor beta chain described here comes from a study of T cell changes during pregnancy in multiple sclerosis. The method was immunoSEQ multiplex PCR; TCRdb's version includes in-frame clones alone and lacks a portion of them. The data hold under 95,000 clones, with over 80% observed a single time. Trimming cost V 1 base and J 4 bases; bases outside gene matches: 6. The CDR3 is 15 amino acids. Germline loops: CDR1 SGHKS, CDR2 YYEKEE (reference sequence). The chain couples TRBV5-5 to TRBJ2-7, with TRBD1 matching 9 bases. The sequence came from a female donor with multiple sclerosis, enrolled in a pregnancy study. Sequencing used peripheral blood, obtained after pregnancy. CDR3 sequence reads: CASSLKGQGPYEQYF. CDR3 sequence (DNA): TGTGCCAGCAGCTTGAAGGGACAGGGTCCTTACGAGCAGTACTTC.